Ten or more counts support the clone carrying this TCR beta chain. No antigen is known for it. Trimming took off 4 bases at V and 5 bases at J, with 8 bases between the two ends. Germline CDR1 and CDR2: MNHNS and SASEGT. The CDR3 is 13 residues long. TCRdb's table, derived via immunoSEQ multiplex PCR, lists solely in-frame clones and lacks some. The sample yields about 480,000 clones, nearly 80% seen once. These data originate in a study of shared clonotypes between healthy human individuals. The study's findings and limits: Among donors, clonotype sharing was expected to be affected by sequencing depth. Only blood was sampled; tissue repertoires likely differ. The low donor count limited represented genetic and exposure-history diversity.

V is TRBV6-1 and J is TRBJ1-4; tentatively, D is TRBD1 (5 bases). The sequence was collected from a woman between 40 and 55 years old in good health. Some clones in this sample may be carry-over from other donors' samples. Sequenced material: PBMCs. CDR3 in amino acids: CASSGWGNEKLFF. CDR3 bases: TGTGCCAGCAGTGGATGGGGGAATGAAAAACTGTTTTTT.